This T cell receptor (beta chain) was sequenced during a study of cytomegalovirus exposure and HLA in healthy donors. Study findings and constraints: Testing in vitro showed three CMV-associated chains specific for CMV antigens. Donors were assumed by presence/absence analyses to have roughly uniform sequencing depth. CMV serostatus alone was available as immune exposure information.

CDR3 size: 13 residues. V lost 6 bases to trimming and J lost 4 bases, with 10 bases between them. CDR1 and CDR2 from the germline V gene are MNHEY and SMNVEV (reference sequence). Regarding this clone: Its specificity is unknown.

PCR was performed using 60 Vbeta and 13 Jbeta primers. Libraries were prepared by immunoSEQ multiplex PCR; TCRdb keeps only in-frame clonotypes and omits some of them. The table shows 150,000 to 200,000 clones, with roughly 77% occurring only once. The specimen was PBMCs. This clonotype was obtained from a woman aged 25 to 39 in good health and CMV-seronegative. The chain is built from TRBV27 and TRBJ2-1, with D perhaps TRBD1 (5 bases). This CDR3 reads CASRQTGYNEQFF. CDR3 nucleotide sequence: TGTGCCAGCAGGCAAACAGGATACAATGAGCAGTTCTTC.